One and the same sample provided the 7 T cell receptor beta chains below, sequenced in a study of OX40 agonist ivuxolimab in advanced cancers. Here immunoSEQ multiplex PCR was the method, and the copy in TCRdb shows in-frame clones only, minus some. The sample holds about 33,000 clones, roughly 83% seen once. Sequenced here: CD4+ or CD8+ T cells sorted from blood, sampled in a trial of the OX40 agonist ivuxolimab. The receptors were gathered from an adult with an advanced solid tumor such as melanoma, head and neck, liver or kidney cancer.

CDR3 coding DNA: TGTGCCAGCAGCGCCAGGGACTCTCCAGGCGGAAAACTGTTTTTT. It translates to CASSARDSPGGKLFF. The genes are TRBV6-5 and TRBJ1-4, with D maybe TRBD1 (5 bases). V lost 6 bases, J lost 10 bases, and 21 bases lay in between. The CDR3 covers 15 residues. The germline V gene encodes CDR1 MNHEY and CDR2 SVGAGI.

The V call is TRBV6-6, the J call TRBJ1-5, with TRBD1 matching 7 bases. Germline values: CDR1 MNHNY, CDR2 SVGAGI (reference sequence). This CDR3 is 15 amino acids long. J gave up 0 bases and V 6 bases, and 5 bases lay outside the gene matches. CDR3: CASRTGSVSNQPQHF. In nucleotides, the CDR3 is TGTGCCAGCAGGACAGGGTCGGTTAGCAATCAGCCCCAGCATTTT.

The V gene is TRBV28, the J gene TRBJ2-2, with TRBD1 matching over 11 bases. CDR3 length: 18 amino acids. From germline, CDR1 is MDHEN and CDR2 SYDVKM. The V segment lost 4 bases and the J segment 1 base; nucleotides outside the gene matches: 8. The CDR3 nucleotides are TGTGCCAGCAGTTCCTATCGGACAGGGGGCCTGAACACCGGGGAGCTGTTTTTT. Residues: CASSSYRTGGLNTGELFF.

V usage is TRBV5-8 and J usage is TRBJ2-5; D possibly uses TRBD1 or TRBD2 (6 bases each). V was shortened by 4 bases and J by 4 bases, with 17 bases between the two germline ends. Germline loops: CDR1 SGHTS, CDR2 YDEGEE. CDR3 length: 15 residues. This CDR3 reads CASSLGGQVGETQYF. The CDR3 bases are TGTGCCAGCAGCCTAGGGGGGCAGGTTGGAGAGACCCAGTACTTC.

This sequence joins TRBV5-6 and TRBJ1-2; no clear D gene. Germline assignment: CDR1 SGHDT and CDR2 YYEEEE. Trimming removed 4 bases at V and 4 bases at J, with 17 bases between. The CDR3 has 15 amino acids. The CDR3 DNA reads TGTGCCAGCAGCGCCCAGACTGTGGATAGCTATGGCTACACCTTC. It encodes CASSAQTVDSYGYTF.

The chain joins TRBV5-1 to TRBJ1-2; 11 nucleotides match TRBD1. V was pared by 4 bases and J by 6 bases, with 5 bases of the junction left unmatched. This CDR3 spans 14 amino acids. CDR1 is SGHRS and CDR2 is YFSETQ in the germline V gene. Here the CDR3 DNA reads TGCGCCAGCAGCCACCCGGGACAGGGGGATGGCTACACCTTC. Its protein product is CASSHPGQGDGYTF. The full variable domain, in which reference TRBV5-1 and TRBJ1-2 provide the parts outside the CDR3, is KAGVTQTPRYLIKTRGQQVTLSCSPISGHRSVSWYQQTPGQGLQFLFEYFSETQRNKGNFPGRFSGRQFSNSRSEMNVSTLELGDSALYLCASSHPGQGDGYTFGSGTRLTVV.

The chain recombines TRBV5-4 with TRBJ2-5; D remains ambiguous. The DNA end is more similar to TRBJ2-7, so the J call may be wrong. The CDR3 has 14 amino acids. The germline CDR1 and CDR2 sequences are SGHNT and YYREEE (reference sequence). CDR3 amino acids: CASSLAPEAYEQYF. The CDR3 DNA follows: TGTGCCAGCAGCTTGGCGCCTGAAGCCTACGAGCAGTACTTC.